This is a list of T cell receptor beta chains from one sample in a study of blood T cell repertoires in COVID-19. Sequenced by immunoSEQ multiplex PCR; TCRdb stores in-frame clones only, minus some. The data show 650,000 to 800,000 clones, around 89% seen once. Sequenced input: peripheral blood. These receptors were obtained from a woman aged 18-29 years with acute or convalescent COVID-19. CDR3s include the opening cysteine and the closing phenylalanine or tryptophan. The D gene is left open where the match is weak. Clone size is given for some rows only: seen once, a few or many times, or a class if the clone is expanded.

>TRBJ2-2|TRBD2|TRBV7-3|NA
TGTGCCAGCAGCTTATCGCGGGGGAGCACCGGGGAGCTGTTTTTT
CASSLSRGSTGELFF
>TRBJ2-1|TRBD1|TRBV5-4|NA
TGTGCCAGCAGCTCAGCAGGGGGCCGGGAGCAGTTCTTC
CASSSAGGREQFF
>TRBJ2-5|NA|TRBV7-2|NA
TGTGCCAGCAGCTTAGCGCCGGAGCCCCAAGAGACCCAGTACTTC
CASSLAPEPQETQYF
>TRBJ2-1|NA|TRBV6-5|NA
TGTGCCAGCAGTTCGCAGGGCTCCTACAATGAGCAGTTCTTC
CASSSQGSYNEQFF
>TRBJ2-7|NA|TRBV21-1|NA
TGTGCCAGCAGCACACGAATAGGACAAGCAAATCCCTACGAGCAGTACTTC
CASSTRIGQANPYEQYF
>TRBJ2-7|TRBD1|TRBV4-3|few
TGCGCCAGCAGCCAAGAGGACAGGGGATACGAGCAGTACTTC
CASSQEDRGYEQYF
>TRBJ1-2|NA|TRBV4-3|NA
TGCGCCAGCAGCCAAGGGTCGGGTATCTATGGCTACACCTTC
CASSQGSGIYGYTF
>TRBJ2-2|TRBD1|TRBV18|NA
TGTGCCAGCTCACCCCGACAGGGGACCGGGGAGCTGTTTTTT
CASSPRQGTGELFF
>TRBJ2-1|TRBD1|TRBV12-5|NA
TGTGCTAGTGGTTTGACCTGGACAGGGAGCTCCTACAATGAGCAGTTCTTC
CASGLTWTGSSYNEQFF
>TRBJ1-4|TRBD1|TRBV19|NA
TGTGCCAGTAAGGGGACAGGGTCTAATGAAAAACTGTTTTTT
CASKGTGSNEKLFF
>TRBJ2-1|TRBD2|TRBV5-1|NA
TGCGCCAGCCGGGTACTAGCGACGCAATACAATGAGCAGTTCTTC
CASRVLATQYNEQFF
>TRBJ2-7|NA|TRBV5-1|NA
TGCGCCAGCAGCTTGGAGACAGGCTTCTCCCGATACTACGAGCAGTACTTC
CASSLETGFSRYYEQYF
>TRBJ2-7|TRBD2|TRBV5-1|once
TGCGCCAGCAGCCCTTCACGGACTAGCGGGGGGTACGAGCAGTACTTC
CASSPSRTSGGYEQYF
>TRBJ1-1|NA|TRBV4-2|NA
TGTGCCAGCAGCCATGCAGGGGTTTTGAACACTGAAGCTTTCTTT
CASSHAGVLNTEAFF
>TRBJ2-5|TRBD1|TRBV5-1|NA
TGCGCCAGCAGCCAGATAGACAGGGAAGAGACCCAGTACTTC
CASSQIDREETQYF
>TRBJ1-1|TRBD1|TRBV7-6|NA
TGTGCCAGCAGCTATTTGCAGGGGGCGGTGAACACTGAAGCTTTCTTT
CASSYLQGAVNTEAFF
>TRBJ1-5|TRBD1|TRBV4-1|NA
TGCGCCAGCAGCCAAGGACAGGGGGATCAGCCCCAGCATTTT
CASSQGQGDQPQHF
>TRBJ2-3|TRBD2|TRBV27|NA
TGTGCCAGCAGTTTATTGATGTCTAGCGGGGGGATTCGCACAGATACGCAGTATTTT
CASSLLMSSGGIRTDTQYF
>TRBJ2-7|NA|TRBV2|NA
TGTGCCGCCGGAGGTACGGGAGAGCAGTACTTC
CAAGGTGEQYF
>TRBJ1-2|TRBD1|TRBV4-1|NA
TGCGCCAGCAGCCCCAGAACGTCGACAGGGCTCTATGGCTACACCTTC
CASSPRTSTGLYGYTF
>TRBJ1-2|NA|TRBV28|once
TGTGCCAGCAGTCGACAGGCATACTATGGCTACACCTTC
CASSRQAYYGYTF
>TRBJ1-2|NA|TRBV3-1/TRBV3-2|NA
TGTGCCAGCAGCCAAGATTTGGGGGGTGGCTACACCTTC
CASSQDLGGGYTF
>TRBJ1-2|NA|TRBV7-2|NA
TGTGCCAGCAGCGAGAGGGAGGGCGGGTATGGCTACACCTTC
CASSEREGGYGYTF
>TRBJ2-1|TRBD1|TRBV9|NA
TGTGCCAGCAGCGTAGATGGGACAGGCGCTAGCTCCTACAATGAGCAGTTCTTC
CASSVDGTGASSYNEQFF
>TRBJ2-3|NA|TRBV11-2|NA
TGTGCCAGCAGCTTAGAGACGGGCATAGGGGCCACAGATACGCAGTATTTT
CASSLETGIGATDTQYF
>TRBJ2-1|TRBD1|TRBV5-6|NA
TGTGCCAGCAGCTTGTTGCTTGGACAGGGCAATAATGAGCAGTTCTTC
CASSLLLGQGNNEQFF
>TRBJ1-1|NA|TRBV6-5|NA
TGTGCCAGCAGCGTGCAACAGAAGAACACTGAAGCTTTCTTT
CASSVQQKNTEAFF
>TRBJ2-1|NA|TRBV4-2|NA
TGTGCCAGCAGCCCCCTGGGCGGGGTCCCTGAGCAGTTCTTC
CASSPLGGVPEQFF
>TRBJ1-5|NA|TRBV7-2|few
TGTGCCAGCAGCTTGGTTCAGGGAGGCCAGCCCCAGCATTTT
CASSLVQGGQPQHF
>TRBJ1-1|NA|TRBV3-1/TRBV3-2|NA
TGTGCCAGCCGCGGCATTGAATCCACTGAAGCTTTCTTT
CASRGIESTEAFF
>TRBJ1-5|NA|TRBV18|NA
TGTGCCAGCTCACCTTCCCATAGCAATCAGCCCCAGCATTTT
CASSPSHSNQPQHF
>TRBJ2-7|NA|TRBV6-2/TRBV6-3|NA
TGTGCCAGCAGTTACTCTAGTACGGGGGCCTACGAGCAGTACTTC
CASSYSSTGAYEQYF
>TRBJ2-1|NA|TRBV6-4|NA
TGTGCCAGCAGTGACGAGGCAGGGGCCGGGAATGAGCAGTTCTTC
CASSDEAGAGNEQFF
>TRBJ1-1|NA|TRBV29-1|NA
TGCAGCGTTGCGCCGGGGTCGGAGACTGAAGCTTTCTTT
CSVAPGSETEAFF
>TRBJ1-2|NA|TRBV5-1|NA
TGCGCCAGCAGCTTGGACCCAGGCTATGGCTACACCTTC
CASSLDPGYGYTF
>TRBJ1-1|NA|TRBV3-1/TRBV3-2|NA
TGTGCCAGCAGCCGAGTAAGGGGGAACACTGAAGCTTTCTTT
CASSRVRGNTEAFF
>TRBJ1-2|TRBD1|TRBV19|NA
TGTGCCAGCCGGTCTAGGGACAGGGAATTCCTCTATGGCTACACCTTC
CASRSRDREFLYGYTF
>TRBJ1-5|NA|TRBV7-6|few
TGTGCCAGCAGCTTAGCACAGAATAGCAATCAGCCCCAGCATTTT
CASSLAQNSNQPQHF